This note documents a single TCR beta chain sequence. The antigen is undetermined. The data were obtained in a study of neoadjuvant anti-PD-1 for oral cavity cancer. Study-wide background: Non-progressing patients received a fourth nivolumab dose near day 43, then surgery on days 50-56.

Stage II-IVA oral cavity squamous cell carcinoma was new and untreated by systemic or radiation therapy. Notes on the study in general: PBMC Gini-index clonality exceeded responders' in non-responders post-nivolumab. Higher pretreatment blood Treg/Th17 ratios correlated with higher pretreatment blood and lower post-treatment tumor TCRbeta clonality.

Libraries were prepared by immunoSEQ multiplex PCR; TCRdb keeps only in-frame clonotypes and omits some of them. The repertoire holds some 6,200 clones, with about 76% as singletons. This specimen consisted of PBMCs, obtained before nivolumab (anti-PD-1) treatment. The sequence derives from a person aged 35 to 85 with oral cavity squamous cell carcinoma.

The CDR3 DNA is TGTGCCAGCAGTGAAGAAACAGCTTATTCACCCCTCCACTTT. The encoded protein is CASSEETAYSPLHF. The gene calls are TRBV25-1 and TRBJ1-6; no clear D gene. CDR1 is MGHDK and CDR2 is SYGVNS in the germline V gene. Trimming took 2 bases from V and 8 from J, leaving 10 bases between them. This CDR3 has 14 residues.